What follows describes a single T cell receptor (beta chain). Its antigen is not yet known. No much larger clone exists at a distance of one base, and base qualities are not known. This sample's time point label indicates: after neoadjuvant nivolumab, at surgical resection. None of the patients had received prior systemic or radiation treatment, and all were newly diagnosed with stage II-IVA oral cavity squamous cell carcinoma. The cohort was composed of patients with HPV-negative, locally advanced oral cavity squamous cell carcinoma. Samples were obtained from a longitudinal correlative study of a single-arm phase II trial of neoadjuvant nivolumab in oral cavity squamous cell carcinoma. Subject-matched pre- and post-treatment PBMCs and tumors from three responders and three non-responders underwent genomic DNA-based TCRbeta sequencing. Genomic DNA was isolated from tumor tissue using the Maxwell RSC DNA from Tissue kit.

Cut back by 0 bases and 7 bases, the V and J ends lie 10 bases apart. Taken from the germline V gene, the CDR1 and CDR2 loops are SGHDT and YYEEEE. Spanning cysteine to phenylalanine, the CDR3 consists of 13 amino acids. CDR3 DNA is the only sequence kept; it has 39 bases, read in frame from the first base. For survey sequencing, tumor libraries mostly used roughly 4.8 ug of input genomic DNA, with two replicates for each sample. The immunoSEQ hsTCRbeta kit was used to prepare TCRbeta libraries, following the manufacturer's instructions. The finished libraries were brought together in one pool at 2.5 to 3 nM, which was then read using an Illumina NovaSeq 6000 S4 flow cell. The authors' pipeline ran thus. The immunoSEQ Analyzer was used for raw data preprocessing and quality control. The analysis was restricted to productive rearrangements, with each unique CDR3 amino acid sequence defining a clonotype. Repertoire clonality was estimated as the Gini-Simpson index, which was computed with the R package tcR. Student's t test was used to compare Gini indices, and Pearson correlation was used to assess associations with tumor size change. TCRdb stores this immuneACCESS table with in-frame sequences only. Part of the clones is absent; in the studies checked, under half of the shortfall reflects unresolved V genes, and no reason is known for the rest. The DNA was the basis for D and trimming; V, J and clone size are from that table. The sample data list about 37,000 clones, and over 30% of these were observed just once. About 16% of the sample goes to the ten largest clones.

This entry is derived from a study of neoadjuvant anti-PD-1 for oral cavity cancer (TCRdb year 2021). In the study overall: Three to four biweekly doses of nivolumab at 3 mg/kg were mostly administered to patients before curative-intent surgical resection. Patients without progression received a fourth nivolumab dose around day 43 and underwent definitive surgical resection on days 50-56. Under RECIST 1.1, patients with complete response, partial response or stable disease were classed as responders, and patients with progression were classed as non-responders. There were roughly 13 patients in the parent correlative cohort, and the response rate was less than 40%.

Study-wide findings and limitations: Higher pretreatment blood TCRbeta clonality and lower post-treatment tumor TCRbeta clonality were correlated with higher pretreatment blood Treg/Th17 ratios. Greater tumor shrinkage correlated with larger post-treatment sizes of preexisting intratumoral clones, which suggests that expansion of preexisting clones contributed to response. Only a few patients per response group were included in the TCR analyses, and the authors called for validation in larger cohorts.

The sequence came from a person between 35 and 79 years old with oral cavity squamous cell carcinoma. Material: tumor tissue, obtained after nivolumab (anti-PD-1) treatment. This sequence uses TRBV5-6 and TRBJ1-1, with the D gene not confidently named. The CDR3 region: CASSLAAASEAFF. The DNA sequence is TGTGCCAGCAGCTTGGCAGCCGCCAGTGAAGCTTTCTTT. The variable domain in full, with residues beyond the CDR3 obtained from the reference TRBV5-6 and TRBJ1-1 genes, is DAGVTQSPTHLIKTRGQQVTLRCSPKSGHDTVSWYQQALGQGPQFIFQYYEEEERQRGNFPDRFSGHQFPNYSSELNVNALLLGDSALYLCASSLAAASEAFFGQGTRLTVV.